The rows below give T cell receptor beta chains drawn from one sample of a study of T cell responses to AZD1222 COVID-19 vaccine. Produced via immunoSEQ multiplex PCR; TCRdb's table is partial and in-frame only. Altogether approximately 110,000 clones are present, around 84% being singletons, with the ten largest covering 7.7%. The source was peripheral blood, collected on day 0 of AZD1222 vaccination. These receptors were collected from an adult in good health. CDR3s include the opening cysteine and the closing phenylalanine or tryptophan. A D gene is named only where the DNA matches it firmly. Size is omitted from some rows. Given values are once, few, many or a class for expanded clones.

clone size: -; V gene: TRBV6-8; J gene: TRBJ2-1; D gene: -; CDR3 DNA: TGTGCCAGGAGGGGAATACGCGACTACAATGAGCAGTTCTTC; CDR3 protein: CARRGIRDYNEQFF
clone size: few; V gene: TRBV5-4; J gene: TRBJ2-1; D gene: TRBD1; CDR3 DNA: TGTGCCAGCAGTTCCGGGACAGGGGGTTACAATGAGCAGTTCTTC; CDR3 protein: CASSSGTGGYNEQFF
clone size: -; V gene: TRBV5-1; J gene: TRBJ1-5; D gene: -; CDR3 DNA: TGCGCCAGCAGCGTCGGACAGACGAATCAGCCCCAGCATTTT; CDR3 protein: CASSVGQTNQPQHF
clone size: -; V gene: TRBV19; J gene: TRBJ1-3; D gene: -; CDR3 DNA: TGTGCCAGTATTCCTCGGGGGTCCGGAAACACCATATATTTT; CDR3 protein: CASIPRGSGNTIYF
clone size: -; V gene: TRBV13; J gene: TRBJ1-2; D gene: -; CDR3 DNA: TGTGCCAGCAGCTTCCAAGTGATCTATGGCTACACCTTC; CDR3 protein: CASSFQVIYGYTF
clone size: -; V gene: TRBV18; J gene: TRBJ1-5; D gene: TRBD1; CDR3 DNA: TGTGCCAGCTCAGTCATACCGGGACAGACCTCAAGCGGGGCCCAGCATTTT; CDR3 protein: CASSVIPGQTSSGAQHF
clone size: -; V gene: TRBV24-1; J gene: TRBJ2-2; D gene: TRBD1; CDR3 DNA: TGTGCCACCAGTGATCTAGGACAGGGGTGGACCGGGGAGCTGTTTTTT; CDR3 protein: CATSDLGQGWTGELFF
clone size: -; V gene: TRBV11-2; J gene: TRBJ2-1; D gene: TRBD1; CDR3 DNA: TGTGCCAGCAGCCGGACAGGGTCCTACAATGAGCAGTTCTTC; CDR3 protein: CASSRTGSYNEQFF
clone size: -; V gene: TRBV10-3; J gene: TRBJ1-5; D gene: TRBD1; CDR3 DNA: TGTGCCATCAGTGGACAGGGCGAGCAGCCCCAGCATTTT; CDR3 protein: CAISGQGEQPQHF
clone size: -; V gene: TRBV7-8; J gene: TRBJ1-2; D gene: -; CDR3 DNA: TGTGCCAGCAGCCCTGGAAGGTCCAGCCTAGCCTACGGCTACACCTTC; CDR3 protein: CASSPGRSSLAYGYTF
clone size: -; V gene: TRBV28; J gene: TRBJ2-5; D gene: TRBD1; CDR3 DNA: TGTGCCAGCAGTCCTAGGACAGGGGGGCAAGAGACCCAGTACTTC; CDR3 protein: CASSPRTGGQETQYF
clone size: -; V gene: TRBV19; J gene: TRBJ1-1; D gene: -; CDR3 DNA: TGTGCCAGTAGTTCAGGTTTGACTGAAGCTTTCTTT; CDR3 protein: CASSSGLTEAFF
clone size: -; V gene: TRBV30; J gene: TRBJ1-6; D gene: TRBD1; CDR3 DNA: TGTGCCTGGAGTGTTGGACAGGGGAATTCACCCCTCCACTTT; CDR3 protein: CAWSVGQGNSPLHF
clone size: -; V gene: TRBV7-9; J gene: TRBJ1-1; D gene: -; CDR3 DNA: TGTGCCAGCAGTCGACGCGGGGCCTTCACGACTGAAGCTTTCTTT; CDR3 protein: CASSRRGAFTTEAFF
clone size: -; V gene: TRBV1; J gene: TRBJ2-5; D gene: -; CDR3 DNA: TGCACCAGCAGCCAAGTTCGGGGCCGAGAGGTGGAGACCCAGTACTTC; CDR3 protein: CTSSQVRGREVETQYF
clone size: -; V gene: TRBV27; J gene: TRBJ2-3; D gene: -; CDR3 DNA: TGTGCCAGCAGTACGACGGGGGATACGCAGTATTTT; CDR3 protein: CASSTTGDTQYF
clone size: -; V gene: TRBV6-1; J gene: TRBJ2-3; D gene: TRBD1; CDR3 DNA: TGTGCCAGCAGTGAAGCCGCATCCGGGACAGGGGCTCTAGATACGCAGTATTTT; CDR3 protein: CASSEAASGTGALDTQYF
clone size: once; V gene: TRBV28; J gene: TRBJ2-7; D gene: TRBD2; CDR3 DNA: TGTGCCAGCAGTTTGGGGGGGACTACCTACTCCTACGAGCAGTACTTC; CDR3 protein: CASSLGGTTYSYEQYF
clone size: -; V gene: TRBV28; J gene: TRBJ2-2; D gene: TRBD1; CDR3 DNA: TGTGCCAGCAGTTGGACAGGGGGTCCCTTGGACACCGGGGAGCTGTTTTTT; CDR3 protein: CASSWTGGPLDTGELFF
clone size: -; V gene: TRBV7-9; J gene: TRBJ1-1; D gene: -; CDR3 DNA: TGTGCCAGCAGCCTACTTGATGAAGCTTTCTTT; CDR3 protein: CASSLLDEAFF